A single sample is the source of the 32 T cell receptor beta chains below, sequenced in a study of OX40 agonist ivuxolimab in advanced cancers. Data came from immunoSEQ multiplex PCR; TCRdb stores just in-frame clones and leaves some out. The sample includes about 66,000 clones, 80% to 85% seen only once; the top ten take about 4.8%. Specimen: CD4+ or CD8+ T cells sorted from blood, collected in a trial of the OX40 agonist ivuxolimab. These receptors all stem from an adult with an advanced solid tumor such as melanoma, head and neck, liver or kidney cancer.

This clone has a handful of counts. This chain connects TRBV6-5 to TRBJ1-2; tentatively, D is TRBD1 (5 bases). The CDR3 extends over 12 amino acids. CDR1 and CDR2 from the germline V gene are MNHEY and SVGAGI. Trimming took 11 bases from V and 7 from J, leaving 17 bases between them. CDR3 sequence reads: CAARQGIGGYTF. DNA of the CDR3: TGTGCCGCGAGGCAGGGAATAGGTGGCTACACCTTC.

This clone came up once. The CDR3 region has the DNA TGTGCCAGCAGCCAAGACCCTAACTATGGCTACACCTTC. It encodes CASSQDPNYGYTF. This sequence joins TRBV14 and TRBJ1-2, with D unclear. From germline, CDR1 is SGHDN and CDR2 FVKESK. The germline V and J ends were trimmed by 0 bases and 0 bases, with 2 bases remaining between them. The CDR3 is 13 amino acids.

This chain uses TRBV5-5 with TRBJ2-7; 7 bases are shared with TRBD2. CDR1 SGHKS and CDR2 YYEKEE come from the germline V gene (reference sequence). This CDR3 is 14 amino acids long. The junction had 3 bases not matched to a gene; V was cut back by 0 bases and J by 3 bases. CDR3 bases: TGTGCCAGCAGCTTGGGTGGACTAGACTACGAGCAGTACTTC. Translation: CASSLGGLDYEQYF. The whole variable domain, filled in from reference TRBV5-5 and TRBJ2-7, reads DAGVTQSPTHLIKTRGQQVTLRCSPISGHKSVSWYQQVLGQGPQFIFQYYEKEERGRGNFPDRFSARQFPNYSSELNVNALLLGDSALYLCASSLGGLDYEQYFGPGTRLTVT.

The genes are TRBV7-2 and TRBJ2-3; tentative D call: TRBD2 (7 bases). V was trimmed by 5 bases and J by 4 bases, leaving 16 bases between them. Germline CDR1 and CDR2: SGHTA and FQGNSA. The CDR3 loop spans 15 amino acids. The DNA of the CDR3 is TGTGCCAGCAGCACCTGGGGGGGCAATTCAGATACGCAGTATTTT. Translated, it gives CASSTWGGNSDTQYF.

The chain joins TRBV27 to TRBJ1-6; D is possibly TRBD1 (5 bases). Germline loops: CDR1 MNHEY, CDR2 SMNVEV (reference sequence). The V and J ends lost 8 bases and 6 bases respectively, with 20 bases between them. The CDR3 is made up of 16 amino acids. The CDR3, as DNA: TGTGCCAGCCAAACGTGGGGGGGGTCCGGTAATTCACCCCTCCACTTT. Its translation is CASQTWGGSGNSPLHF.

The CDR3 region is CASSAPPRTGGLYNEQFF. In nucleotides, the CDR3 is TGTGCCAGCAGCGCGCCACCTCGGACAGGGGGCCTTTACAATGAGCAGTTCTTC. The chain recombines TRBV7-9 with TRBJ2-1; 11 bases line up with TRBD1. V lost 5 bases and J lost 4; bases outside the gene matches: 13. The CDR3 totals 18 residues. Germline CDR1 and CDR2: SEHNR and FQNEAQ (reference sequence).

V usage is TRBV27 and J usage is TRBJ2-7; D remains unclear. This CDR3 comprises 15 residues. V was cut by 1 base and J by 2 bases, with 12 bases left in between. Germline V gene lookup returns CDR1 MNHEY and CDR2 SMNVEV (reference sequence). The CDR3 sequence is CASSLLPGSTYEQYF. DNA of the CDR3: TGTGCCAGCAGTTTATTACCAGGTTCAACCTACGAGCAGTACTTC.

J is TRBJ2-1 and V is TRBV4-1; TRBD2 matches at 7 bases. CDR1 is MGHRA, CDR2 YSYEKL, per germline. Trimming cost V 0 bases and J 10 bases; bases outside gene matches: 12. The CDR3 spans 16 residues. Here the CDR3 reads CASSQDQGLNPKEQFF. CDR3 nucleotides: TGCGCCAGCAGCCAAGATCAGGGACTAAACCCCAAGGAGCAGTTCTTC.

This clone appeared a single time. The CDR3 region is CAIRSTGAGNTIYF. The CDR3 bases are TGTGCCATCAGATCGACAGGGGCTGGAAACACCATATATTTT. The gene calls are TRBV10-3 and TRBJ1-3, with TRBD1 identical over 8 bases. The CDR3 spans 14 residues. V gave up 6 bases and J gave up 2 bases; unmatched junction bases: 3. Looked up from germline, CDR1 is ENHRY and CDR2 is SYGVKD.

This clone was recorded only once. This chain joins TRBV7-6 and TRBJ2-1; perhaps TRBD2 as D (6 bases). The CDR3 is made up of 15 amino acids. Germline V gene data show CDR1 as SGHVS and CDR2 as FNYEAQ. With 4 bases removed from V and 4 bases from J, the gap between germline ends came to 14 bases. The CDR3: CASSSLANTYNEQFF. CDR3 bases: TGTGCCAGCAGCTCGCTAGCGAACACTTACAATGAGCAGTTCTTC.

V usage is TRBV19 and J usage is TRBJ2-3; TRBD1 matches 7 bases. J gave up 0 bases and V 10 bases, and 13 bases lay outside the gene matches. The CDR3 extends over 16 amino acids. Germline CDR1 and CDR2: LNHDA and SQIVND (reference sequence). CDR3 region: CATGTEVSISTDTQYF. In nucleotides, the CDR3 is TGTGCCACCGGGACAGAAGTTTCAATTAGCACAGATACGCAGTATTTT. Full variable domain (rest looked up from reference TRBV19 and TRBJ2-3): DGGITQSPKYLFRKEGQNVTLSCEQNLNHDAMYWYRQDPGQGLRLIYYSQIVNDFQKGDIAEGYSVSREKKESFPLTVTSAQKNPTAFYLCATGTEVSISTDTQYFGPGTRLTVL.

The chain uses TRBV6-1 and TRBJ2-2; D remains ambiguous. The CDR3 is 14 residues long. The V and J ends lost 6 bases and 2 bases respectively, with 10 bases between them. Germline-derived CDR1 and CDR2 are MNHNS and SASEGT. The CDR3, as DNA: TGTGCCAGCAGAAAATCAGGAAACACCGGGGAGCTGTTTTTT. Translation: CASRKSGNTGELFF.

The count of this clone is one. This chain joins TRBV11-2 and TRBJ1-1; D is uncertain. CDR3 length: 13 residues. V lost 5 bases and J lost 1, with 8 bases in between. From germline, CDR1 is SGHAT and CDR2 FQNNGV. CDR3 sequence reads: CASSQTTNTEAFF. CDR3 bases: TGTGCCAGCAGCCAAACTACGAACACTGAAGCTTTCTTT.

The chain joins TRBV5-1 to TRBJ1-4; D is possibly TRBD1 (6 bases). This CDR3 spans 14 amino acids. V was clipped by 0 bases and J by 7 bases, with 10 bases between them. CDR1 is SGHRS, CDR2 YFSETQ, per germline. The CDR3 sequence: CASSLVPDSEKLFF. CDR3 in DNA: TGCGCCAGCAGCTTGGTTCCGGACAGTGAAAAACTGTTTTTT.

This sequence joins TRBV5-5 and TRBJ2-7; the D is unclear. The CDR3 extends over 14 amino acids. Germline-derived CDR1 and CDR2 are SGHKS and YYEKEE (reference sequence). V lost 0 bases and J 2 bases, leaving 9 bases between the germline ends. CDR3 DNA: TGTGCCAGCAGCTTGGGTCCGGCGACCTACGAGCAGTACTTC. It is translated as CASSLGPATYEQYF.

The rearrangement links TRBV4-3 to TRBJ1-4; 11 bases match TRBD1. V trimming: 8 bases; J trimming: 6 bases; junction bases outside the gene matches: 5. Germline-derived CDR1 and CDR2 are LGHNA and YSLEER. CDR3 length: 14 amino acids. The CDR3 DNA is TGCGCCAGCTCCCCGGGACAGGGGGATGAAAAACTGTTTTTT. This sequence encodes CASSPGQGDEKLFF.

J is TRBJ1-2 and V is TRBV28; 11 bases are a match to TRBD1. Germline CDR1 is MDHEN and CDR2 is SYDVKM. This CDR3 spans 16 amino acids. With 6 bases clipped from V and 7 bases from J, the junction kept 13 bases outside the gene matches. CDR3 DNA: TGTGCCAGCAGACCGGACAGGGGGCAGATCAGAGGTGGCTACACCTTC. As protein: CASRPDRGQIRGGYTF.

The V call is TRBV6-5, the J call TRBJ2-4, with TRBD1 matching 7 bases. The CDR3 totals 16 residues. Germline CDR1 MNHEY, CDR2 SVGAGI. J lost 7 bases, V lost 0 bases, and 9 bases had no gene match. The CDR3 spells CASSYSRTGTVNIQYF. In DNA form, the CDR3 reads TGTGCCAGCAGTTACTCACGAACCGGGACAGTGAACATTCAGTACTTC.

The rearrangement joins TRBV11-3 to TRBJ2-2; D remains ambiguous. The CDR3 is 14 amino acids. The germline V gene encodes CDR1 SGHNT and CDR2 YENEEA. Trimming cost V 3 bases and J 2 bases, with 7 bases left between them. CDR3 amino acids: CASSFSSNTGELFF. CDR3 bases: TGTGCCAGCAGCTTTAGCAGTAACACCGGGGAGCTGTTTTTT.

V is TRBV11-1 and J is TRBJ2-2, with 15 bases fitting TRBD2. CDR1 is SGHAT and CDR2 is FQDESV in the germline V gene (reference sequence). The V gene end was trimmed by 4 bases and the J gene end by 7 bases; junction bases not matched to a gene: 7. The CDR3 is 17 residues long. The CDR3 reads CASSSGTSGGTGGELFF. CDR3 in DNA: TGTGCCAGCAGCTCCGGGACTAGCGGGGGGACGGGCGGGGAGCTGTTTTTT.

The rearrangement joins TRBV14 to TRBJ2-7, with D hard to call. CDR1 and CDR2 from the germline V gene are SGHDN and FVKESK. V was pared by 0 bases and J by 3 bases, with 9 bases between. The CDR3 runs to 14 residues. This chain's CDR3 is CASSQDPLNYEQYF. The CDR3 DNA reads TGTGCCAGCAGCCAAGATCCACTCAACTACGAGCAGTACTTC.

CDR3 nucleotides: TGTGCCAGCAGCTTGTCGTTGGGAAGCTCCAATCAGCCCCAGCATTTT. This codes for CASSLSLGSSNQPQHF. The chain joins TRBV7-2 to TRBJ1-5, with D hard to call. Germline V gene sequence: CDR1 SGHTA, CDR2 FQGNSA. Trimming shortened V by 3 bases and J by 3 bases, and 15 bases separated the two germline ends. The CDR3 is 16 amino acids. The complete variable domain, with remaining parts taken from reference TRBV7-2 and TRBJ1-5, reads GAGVSQSPSNKVTEKGKDVELRCDPISGHTALYWYRQSLGQGLEFLIYFQGNSAPDKSGLPSDRFSAERTGGSVSTLTIQRTQQEDSAVYLCASSLSLGSSNQPQHFGDGTRLSIL.

The V gene is TRBV6-5, the J gene TRBJ2-5; weak D call: TRBD1 (7 bases). Germline V lookup: CDR1 MNHEY, CDR2 SVGAGI. V lost 6 bases and J 9 bases, leaving 20 bases between the germline ends. The CDR3 spans 14 residues. The CDR3 DNA reads TGTGCCAGCAGAAGGGGCGGGACAGCCGTTGCCCAGTACTTC. Protein sequence: CASRRGGTAVAQYF.

This sequence joins TRBV9 and TRBJ1-1; a weak D match, TRBD1 (5 bases). This CDR3 is 14 amino acids long. Trimming shortened V by 2 bases and J by 6 bases, and 14 bases separated the two germline ends. In germline, CDR1 is SGDLS, CDR2 YYNGEE. The CDR3 here is CASSVSRERAEAFF. CDR3 DNA sequence: TGTGCCAGCAGCGTCTCCAGGGAGAGAGCTGAAGCTTTCTTT.

Only a few counts were recorded for this clone. This chain uses TRBV18 with TRBJ2-5, with no clear D. The CDR3 runs 15 residues. Germline CDR1 KGHSH, CDR2 LQKENI. V was pared by 1 base and J by 2 bases, with 11 bases between. This CDR3 is CASSPLAHIQETQYF. The DNA for the CDR3 is TGTGCCAGCTCACCACTAGCCCACATACAAGAGACCCAGTACTTC.

This clone showed up just a few times. The chain uses TRBV27 and TRBJ2-2; D gene ambiguous. The V and J ends lost 1 base and 1 base respectively, with 4 bases between them. The CDR3 has 14 residues. In germline, CDR1 is MNHEY, CDR2 SMNVEV (reference sequence). Written as DNA, the CDR3 is TGTGCCAGCAGTTTATATAGGAACACCGGGGAGCTGTTTTTT. Protein product: CASSLYRNTGELFF.

V is TRBV19 and J is TRBJ1-4, with TRBD1 identical over 12 bases. Germline V gene sequence: CDR1 LNHDA, CDR2 SQIVND (reference sequence). V shed 5 bases, J shed 10 bases, and the junction held 8 bases outside the gene matches. This CDR3 comprises 15 residues. The CDR3 is CASSPSGTGGGKLFF. The CDR3 coding sequence is TGTGCCAGTAGTCCCTCCGGGACAGGGGGCGGAAAACTGTTTTTT. The full variable domain, completed using reference TRBV19 and TRBJ1-4, is DGGITQSPKYLFRKEGQNVTLSCEQNLNHDAMYWYRQDPGQGLRLIYYSQIVNDFQKGDIAEGYSVSREKKESFPLTVTSAQKNPTAFYLCASSPSGTGGGKLFFGSGTQLSVL.

This clone is a singleton in its sample. V is TRBV19 and J is TRBJ2-5; 12 bases fit TRBD2. CDR1 and CDR2 from the germline V gene are LNHDA and SQIVND (reference sequence). The CDR3 sequence is 16 residues long. Unmatched junction bases numbered 9, after V lost 5 bases and J lost 5 bases. The CDR3 spells CASSEGLAGGRETQYF. The CDR3 nucleotides are TGTGCCAGTAGTGAGGGACTAGCGGGCGGCAGGGAGACCCAGTACTTC.

This clone was counted a few times. CDR3 in amino acids: CASSTTGGGYTF. The CDR3 DNA reads as TGTGCCAGCAGCACCACAGGGGGAGGCTACACCTTC. V usage is TRBV7-9 and J usage is TRBJ1-2; 8 positions agree with TRBD1. Germline CDR1 and CDR2: SEHNR and FQNEAQ (reference sequence). There are 12 residues in the CDR3. Losses at the gene ends were 5 bases for V and 8 bases for J; bases not matched to a gene: 4.

For the CDR3, the DNA is TGTGCCAGCAGCCAAAACGGAATGAATGAAAAACTGTTTTTT. Its translation: CASSQNGMNEKLFF. The rearrangement uses TRBV2 and TRBJ1-4; no firm D call. The CDR3 is 14 amino acids. Germline V CDR1 and CDR2: SNHLY, FYNNEI. V shed 6 bases and J shed 5 bases, with 13 bases lying between them.

This chain links TRBV7-8 with TRBJ1-1, with 11 bases matching TRBD1. CDR3 length: 16 amino acids. Looked up from germline, CDR1 is SGHVS and CDR2 is FQNEAQ. V dropped 0 bases and J dropped 4; count of bases not matched to a gene: 4. Here the CDR3 reads CASSLAGTGGFTEAFF. The CDR3 region has the DNA TGTGCCAGCAGCTTAGCCGGGACAGGGGGGTTCACTGAAGCTTTCTTT.

The gene calls are TRBV7-8 and TRBJ2-3; a weak D match, TRBD2 (6 bases). The germline V gene has CDR1 SGHVS and CDR2 FQNEAQ. The length of the CDR3 is 15 residues. V lost 2 bases, J lost 1 base, and 10 bases lay in between. Here the CDR3 DNA reads TGTGCCAGCAGCTTATCCGCTAGCGGCACAGATACGCAGTATTTT. This encodes CASSLSASGTDTQYF.